The 25 T cell receptor beta chains listed next were all sequenced from one sample in a study of blood T cell repertoires in COVID-19 (dated by TCRdb to 2019 to 2021). Library preparation used the immunoSEQ multiplex PCR assay. TCRdb carries this immuneACCESS record with in-frame sequences only. Its versions omit some clonotypes, under half of them owing to an unresolved V gene in the studies checked, with the rest unexplained. The sample records 150,000 to 250,000 clones, 80% to 85% of which are singletons. The ten largest account for less than 8.5% of the sample. The specimen was PBMCs or T cells enriched from blood (not recorded which). The receptor source for this set is a middle-aged man who had recovered from COVID-19.

V usage is TRBV27 and J usage is TRBJ2-7; a weak D match, TRBD1 (7 bases). Trimming pared 3 bases from V and 5 bases from J, leaving 17 bases between. The germline V gene has CDR1 MNHEY and CDR2 SMNVEV (reference sequence). The CDR3 loop spans 15 amino acids. CDR3 loop: CASSFRGRGVDEQYF. In DNA form, the CDR3 reads TGTGCCAGCAGTTTTAGGGGCAGGGGGGTGGACGAGCAGTACTTC.

The chain has TRBV6-6 and TRBJ2-3; 11 bases are shared with TRBD2. Trimming took 5 bases from V and 2 from J; bases not matched to a gene: 12. CDR3 size: 18 residues. The germline V gene has CDR1 MNHNY and CDR2 SVGAGI (reference sequence). The CDR3 region has the DNA TGTGCCAGCAGTCCACTCACCCCTAGCGGGGGGCCCACAGATACGCAGTATTTT. Translation: CASSPLTPSGGPTDTQYF.

V gene TRBV15 combines with J gene TRBJ1-1; D is perhaps TRBD1 (6 bases). Germline CDR1 and CDR2: LNHNV and YYDKDF (reference sequence). V lost 0 bases and J lost 4, with 12 bases in between. This CDR3 contains 15 residues. CDR3 region: CATSRDSKGGTEAFF. The CDR3 bases are TGTGCCACCAGCAGAGATTCTAAAGGGGGCACTGAAGCTTTCTTT.

The chain joins TRBV7-9 to TRBJ1-2, with D possibly matching TRBD1 (5 bases). CDR3 size: 14 residues. Trimming stripped 1 base from V and 2 bases from J, with 8 bases between. The germline gives CDR1 SEHNR, CDR2 FQNEAQ (reference sequence). The CDR3 region is CASSLGQLNYGYTF. The CDR3 nucleotides are TGTGCCAGCAGCTTAGGACAGCTAAACTATGGCTACACCTTC.

The V gene is TRBV6-5, the J gene TRBJ2-7; 9 bases line up with TRBD2. Trimming took 6 bases from V and 3 from J; bases not matched to a gene: 9. Germline CDR1 reads MNHEY; CDR2 reads SVGAGI. CDR3 length: 15 amino acids. CDR3 amino acids: CASSPSSGGRYEQYF. CDR3 DNA: TGTGCCAGCAGCCCGAGTAGCGGGGGCCGCTACGAGCAGTACTTC.

This sequence joins TRBV7-3 and TRBJ2-1; 9 bases match TRBD2. The CDR3 has 15 amino acids. The germline CDR1 and CDR2 sequences are SGHTA and FQGTGA. Unmatched junction bases numbered 5, after V lost 4 bases and J lost 4 bases. The CDR3, as DNA: TGTGCCAGCAGCTGGGGGACTAGCACTTACAATGAGCAGTTCTTC. This codes for CASSWGTSTYNEQFF. The variable domain in full, completed from reference TRBV7-3 and TRBJ2-1, reads GAGVSQTPSNKVTEKGKYVELRCDPISGHTALYWYRQSLGQGPEFLIYFQGTGAADDSGLPNDRFFAVRPEGSVSTLKIQRTERGDSAVYLCASSWGTSTYNEQFFGPGTRLTVL.

The J gene is TRBJ2-5, the V gene TRBV29-1; tentative D call: TRBD2 (5 bases). Trimming removed 3 bases from V and 4 bases from J, with 12 bases in between. The CDR3 extends over 13 amino acids. Germline loops: CDR1 SQVTM, CDR2 ANQGSEA. CDR3 sequence (DNA): TGCAGCGTTGACAGGAGCGGTAGAGAGACCCAGTACTTC. Its protein product is CSVDRSGRETQYF.

This clone was counted between two and nine times. V usage is TRBV5-8 and J usage is TRBJ1-2, with 10 bases matching TRBD1. This CDR3 comprises 14 residues. Germline V lookup: CDR1 SGHTS, CDR2 YDEGEE. Losses at the gene ends were 6 bases for V and 3 bases for J; bases not matched to a gene: 5. The CDR3 nucleotides read TGTGCCAGCAAACCGGGACAGGGGTACTATGGCTACACCTTC. Amino acids: CASKPGQGYYGYTF.

This rearrangement joins TRBV6-5 to TRBJ2-3, with 11 nucleotides matching TRBD2. The CDR3 contains 16 residues. Per germline, CDR1 MNHEY and CDR2 SVGAGI. The V gene end was trimmed by 4 bases and the J gene end by 1 base; junction bases not matched to a gene: 4. This CDR3 is CASSSTGLAGTDTQYF. The CDR3 region has the DNA TGTGCCAGCAGTTCCACGGGACTAGCGGGCACAGATACGCAGTATTTT.

This chain joins TRBV16 and TRBJ1-1, with D possibly TRBD1 on 5 matching bases. Germline V lookup: CDR1 KGHSY, CDR2 FQNENV. The CDR3 length is 17 residues. With 1 base removed from V and 0 bases from J, the gap between germline ends came to 15 bases. The CDR3 region has the DNA TGTGCCAGCAGCCAATATCAGGGTTCGGGTGTGAACACTGAAGCTTTCTTT. Protein sequence: CASSQYQGSGVNTEAFF.

V is TRBV7-9 and J is TRBJ1-4; 8 nucleotides match TRBD1. This CDR3 region has 13 residues. The J segment lost 7 bases and the V segment lost 5 bases, leaving 3 bases of the junction unmatched. Germline lookup yields CDR1 SEHNR and CDR2 FQNEAQ (reference sequence). The CDR3 sequence is CASSPQGVEKLFF. The CDR3 region has the DNA TGTGCCAGCAGCCCACAGGGGGTTGAAAAACTGTTTTTT. The full variable domain, with the rest looked up from reference TRBV7-9 and TRBJ1-4, is DTGVSQNPRHKITKRGQNVTFRCDPISEHNRLYWYRQTLGQGPEFLTYFQNEAQLEKSRLLSDRFSAERPKGSFSTLEIQRTEQGDSAMYLCASSPQGVEKLFFGSGTQLSVL.

The chain couples TRBV28 to TRBJ1-1; tentative D call: TRBD1 (5 bases). This CDR3 is 12 amino acids long. Looked up from germline, CDR1 is MDHEN and CDR2 is SYDVKM. Between the trimmed V and J ends, which lost 5 bases and 9 bases, there was a span of 13 bases. The CDR3 loop reads CASSTETEQAFF. The CDR3 coding sequence is TGTGCCAGCAGTACTGAGACAGAGCAAGCTTTCTTT.

This clone was detected a few times. This chain joins TRBV28 and TRBJ1-5; 7 bases line up with TRBD1. Germline V CDR1 and CDR2: MDHEN, SYDVKM. The CDR3 is made up of 15 amino acids. The V gene end was trimmed by 7 bases and the J gene end by 1 base; junction bases not matched to a gene: 7. The CDR3 DNA is TGTGCCAGCAATCCACAGGGGTTGAGCAATCAGCCCCAGCATTTT. Its protein is CASNPQGLSNQPQHF.

The rearrangement uses TRBV2 and TRBJ2-1; TRBD2 aligns across 7 bases. Germline V gene lookup returns CDR1 SNHLY and CDR2 FYNNEI. V lost 0 bases and J lost 7; bases outside the gene matches: 6. This CDR3 has 15 amino acids. The CDR3 loop reads CASSEAGLAANEQFF. CDR3 DNA sequence: TGTGCCAGCAGTGAAGCAGGGCTAGCGGCAAATGAGCAGTTCTTC.

CDR3 DNA sequence: TGTGCCAGCAGCAACGGACAGATCCCCAGAACTGGCACAGATACGCAGTATTTT. This codes for CASSNGQIPRTGTDTQYF. The V and J genes are TRBV7-2 and TRBJ2-3, with D perhaps TRBD1 (6 bases). V shed 5 bases and J shed 1 base, with 22 bases lying between them. The CDR3 sequence is 18 residues long. Germline lookup yields CDR1 SGHTA and CDR2 FQGNSA. The whole variable domain, filled in from reference TRBV7-2 and TRBJ2-3, reads GAGVSQSPSNKVTEKGKDVELRCDPISGHTALYWYRQSLGQGLEFLIYFQGNSAPDKSGLPSDRFSAERTGGSVSTLTIQRTQQEDSAVYLCASSNGQIPRTGTDTQYFGPGTRLTVL.

V usage is TRBV5-4 and J usage is TRBJ1-6; D remains unclear. This CDR3 spans 15 amino acids. V was clipped by 0 bases and J by 3 bases, with 7 bases between them. CDR1 SGHNT and CDR2 YYREEE come from the germline V gene (reference sequence). The CDR3 reads CASSLGEYYNSPLHF. The CDR3 coding sequence is TGTGCCAGCAGCTTGGGGGAGTACTATAATTCACCCCTCCACTTT. The full variable domain, completed using reference TRBV5-4 and TRBJ1-6, is ETGVTQSPTHLIKTRGQQVTLRCSSQSGHNTVSWYQQALGQGPQFIFQYYREEENGRGNFPPRFSGLQFPNYSSELNVNALELDDSALYLCASSLGEYYNSPLHFGNGTRLTVT.

The chain is built from TRBV5-1 and TRBJ1-2; 11 bases map to TRBD1. V gave up 4 bases and J gave up 0 bases; unmatched junction bases: 5. This CDR3 region has 16 residues. Germline CDR1 SGHRS, CDR2 YFSETQ. In nucleotides, the CDR3 is TGCGCCAGCAGCCCGGGACAGGGGGTCGCTAACTATGGCTACACCTTC. Its protein is CASSPGQGVANYGYTF.

This chain connects TRBV4-3 to TRBJ2-1, with 10 bases identical to TRBD2. Unmatched junction bases numbered 9, after V lost 1 base and J lost 12 bases. CDR1 and CDR2 (germline): LGHNA, YSLEER. CDR3 length equals 15 residues. CDR3 sequence: CASSQVASGGSRQFF. The DNA of the CDR3 is TGCGCCAGCAGCCAAGTGGCTAGCGGGGGAAGTCGGCAGTTCTTC.

The rearrangement joins TRBV27 to TRBJ1-6; weak D call: TRBD1 (6 bases). Germline V gene lookup returns CDR1 MNHEY and CDR2 SMNVEV (reference sequence). The CDR3 sequence is 15 residues long. The V end was cut by 6 bases, the J end by 0 bases, with 9 bases between. The CDR3 DNA reads as TGTGCCAGCAGAACAGGGAGCTCCTATAATTCACCCCTCCACTTT. It codes for CASRTGSSYNSPLHF.

J is TRBJ2-7 and V is TRBV6-5; 12 bases fit TRBD2. J was trimmed by 5 bases and V by 2 bases; bases with no gene match: 7. The CDR3 spans 16 residues. Germline CDR1 and CDR2: MNHEY and SVGAGI. The CDR3 nucleotides are TGTGCCAGCAGTTACACGGCTAGCGGGGGGGCTAACGAGCAGTACTTC. This codes for CASSYTASGGANEQYF.

V and J are TRBV29-1 and TRBJ1-2; D unresolved. CDR3 size: 12 residues. The V gene's germline CDR1 is SQVTM and CDR2 ANQGSEA. Trimming removed 7 bases from V and 4 bases from J, with 13 bases in between. This chain's CDR3 is CSGFVGLYGYTF. The CDR3 nucleotides read TGCAGCGGGTTTGTTGGCCTCTATGGCTACACCTTC.

The V and J genes are TRBV6-5 and TRBJ1-4, with D unresolved. Trimming took 2 bases from V and 3 from J, leaving 7 bases between them. CDR1 and CDR2 (germline): MNHEY, SVGAGI. CDR3 length equals 14 residues. CDR3 DNA: TGTGCCAGCAGTTACGGCCAATCTAATGAAAAACTGTTTTTT. Protein product: CASSYGQSNEKLFF.

About this clone: Other nucleotide sequences in the sample specify the same CDR3. The rearrangement links TRBV7-8 to TRBJ1-5; D may be TRBD1 (6 bases). The V end was cut by 1 base, the J end by 5 bases, with 9 bases between. The CDR3 is 14 amino acids. Germline loops: CDR1 SGHVS, CDR2 FQNEAQ. The CDR3 region is CASSLGTVDQPQHF. DNA for the CDR3: TGTGCCAGCAGCTTAGGGACAGTAGATCAGCCCCAGCATTTT.

The chain has TRBV10-1 and TRBJ1-2; D is unclear. V shed 6 bases and J shed 1 base, with 15 bases lying between them. The CDR3 is 15 residues long. CDR1 and CDR2 from the germline V gene are WNHNN and SYGVQD (reference sequence). The CDR3 spells CASREWSPSNYGYTF. The CDR3, as DNA: TGCGCCAGCAGGGAATGGTCCCCTAGTAACTATGGCTACACCTTC.

The chain carries TRBV6-5 and TRBJ1-1, with no clear D. This CDR3 has 15 amino acids. The germline V gene has CDR1 MNHEY and CDR2 SVGAGI. Trimming stripped 2 bases from V and 3 bases from J, with 13 bases between. The CDR3 nucleotides are TGTGCCAGCAGTTACGGAGGTGGGATGGACACTGAAGCTTTCTTT. Protein sequence: CASSYGGGMDTEAFF.